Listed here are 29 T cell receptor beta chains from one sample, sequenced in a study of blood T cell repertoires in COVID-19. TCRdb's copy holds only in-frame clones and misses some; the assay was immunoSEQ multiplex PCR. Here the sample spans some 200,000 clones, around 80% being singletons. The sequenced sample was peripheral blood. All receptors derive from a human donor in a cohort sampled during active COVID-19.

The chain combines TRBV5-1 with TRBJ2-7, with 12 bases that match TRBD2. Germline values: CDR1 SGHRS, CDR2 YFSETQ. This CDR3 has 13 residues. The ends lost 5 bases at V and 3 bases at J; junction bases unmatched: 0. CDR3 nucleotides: TGCGCCAGCAGGACTAGCGGGAGCTACGAGCAGTACTTC. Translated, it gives CASRTSGSYEQYF.

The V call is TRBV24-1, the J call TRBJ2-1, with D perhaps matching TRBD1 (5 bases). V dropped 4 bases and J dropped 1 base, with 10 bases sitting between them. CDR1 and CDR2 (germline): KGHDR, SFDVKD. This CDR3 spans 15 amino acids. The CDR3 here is CATSDEGVSYNEQFF. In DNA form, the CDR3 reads TGTGCCACCAGTGACGAAGGGGTATCCTACAATGAGCAGTTCTTC.

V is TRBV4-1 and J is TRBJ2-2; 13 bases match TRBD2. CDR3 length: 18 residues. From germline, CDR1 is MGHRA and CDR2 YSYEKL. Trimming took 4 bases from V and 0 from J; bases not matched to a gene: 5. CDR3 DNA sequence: TGCGCCAGCAGCCGCGGACTAGCGGGGGCACCGAACACCGGGGAGCTGTTTTTT. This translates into CASSRGLAGAPNTGELFF.

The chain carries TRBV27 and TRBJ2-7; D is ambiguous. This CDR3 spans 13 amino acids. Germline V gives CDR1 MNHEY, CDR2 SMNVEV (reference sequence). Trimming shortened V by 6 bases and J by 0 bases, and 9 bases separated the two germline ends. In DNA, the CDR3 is TGTGCCAGCAGGTCCCACAGCTCCTACGAGCAGTACTTC. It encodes CASRSHSSYEQYF.

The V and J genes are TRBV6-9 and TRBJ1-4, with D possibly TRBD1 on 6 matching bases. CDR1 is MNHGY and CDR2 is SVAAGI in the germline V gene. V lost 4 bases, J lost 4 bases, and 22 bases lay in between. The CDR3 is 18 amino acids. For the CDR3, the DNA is TGTGCCAGCAGTTCGGACATCGTGACAGGCTTCAGTAATGAAAAACTGTTTTTT. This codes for CASSSDIVTGFSNEKLFF.

CDR3: CASRAGTTLSYEQYF. CDR3 in DNA: TGTGCCAGCAGAGCAGGGACAACCCTCTCCTACGAGCAGTACTTC. The rearrangement uses TRBV28 and TRBJ2-7; tentatively, D is TRBD1 (6 bases). V lost 6 bases, J lost 0 bases, and 15 bases lay in between. This CDR3 spans 15 amino acids. Germline lookup yields CDR1 MDHEN and CDR2 SYDVKM.

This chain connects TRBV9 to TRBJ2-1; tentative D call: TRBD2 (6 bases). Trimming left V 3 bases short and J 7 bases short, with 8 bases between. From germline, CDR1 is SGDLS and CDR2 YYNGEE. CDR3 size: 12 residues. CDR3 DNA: TGTGCCAGCAGCGGTGGGGGGAATGAGCAGTTCTTC. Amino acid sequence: CASSGGGNEQFF.

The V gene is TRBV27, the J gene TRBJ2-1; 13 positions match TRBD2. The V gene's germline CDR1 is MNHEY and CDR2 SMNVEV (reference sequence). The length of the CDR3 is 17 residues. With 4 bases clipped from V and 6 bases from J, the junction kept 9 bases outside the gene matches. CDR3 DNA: TGTGCCAGCAGTTCTGTTATTGGACTAGCGGGAGTCAATGAGCAGTTCTTC. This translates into CASSSVIGLAGVNEQFF.

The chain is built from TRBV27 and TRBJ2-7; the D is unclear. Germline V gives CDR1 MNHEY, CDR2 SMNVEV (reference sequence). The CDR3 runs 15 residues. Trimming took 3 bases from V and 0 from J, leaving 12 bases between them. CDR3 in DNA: TGTGCCAGCAGTTTTCTCCCACCGAGCTCCTACGAGCAGTACTTC. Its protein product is CASSFLPPSSYEQYF.

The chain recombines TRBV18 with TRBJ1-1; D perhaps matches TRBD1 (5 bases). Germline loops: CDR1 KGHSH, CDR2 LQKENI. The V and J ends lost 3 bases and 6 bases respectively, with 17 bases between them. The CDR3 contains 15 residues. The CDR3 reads CASSPTAGQVPEAFF. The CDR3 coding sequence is TGTGCCAGCTCACCCACCGCAGGGCAGGTCCCTGAAGCTTTCTTT.

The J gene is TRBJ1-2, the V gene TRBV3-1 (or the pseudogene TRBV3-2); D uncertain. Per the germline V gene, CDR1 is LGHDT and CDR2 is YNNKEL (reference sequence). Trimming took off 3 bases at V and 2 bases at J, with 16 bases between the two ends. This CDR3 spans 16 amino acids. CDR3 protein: CASSHEMTRQNYGYTF. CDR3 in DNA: TGTGCCAGCAGCCATGAAATGACAAGACAAAACTATGGCTACACCTTC.

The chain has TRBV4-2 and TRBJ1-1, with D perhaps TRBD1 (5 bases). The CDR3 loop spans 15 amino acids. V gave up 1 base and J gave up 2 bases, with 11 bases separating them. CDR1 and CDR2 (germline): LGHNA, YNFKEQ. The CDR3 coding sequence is TGTGCCAGCAGCCAAGTTCCCAGGGAAAACACTGAAGCTTTCTTT. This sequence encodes CASSQVPRENTEAFF.

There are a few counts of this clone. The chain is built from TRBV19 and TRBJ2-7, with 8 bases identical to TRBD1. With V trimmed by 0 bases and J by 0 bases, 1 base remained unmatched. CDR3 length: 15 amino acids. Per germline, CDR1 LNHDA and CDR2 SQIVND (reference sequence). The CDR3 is CASSIEGTGSYEQYF. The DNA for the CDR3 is TGTGCCAGTAGTATAGAGGGGACAGGCTCCTACGAGCAGTACTTC. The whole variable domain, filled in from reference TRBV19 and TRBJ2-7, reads DGGITQSPKYLFRKEGQNVTLSCEQNLNHDAMYWYRQDPGQGLRLIYYSQIVNDFQKGDIAEGYSVSREKKESFPLTVTSAQKNPTAFYLCASSIEGTGSYEQYFGPGTRLTVT.

The CDR3 DNA reads as TGTGCCAGCTCGGAGGACAGGGGTCGTAATCAGCCCCAGCATTTT. This sequence encodes CASSEDRGRNQPQHF. The rearrangement joins TRBV18 to TRBJ1-5, with 9 bases fitting TRBD1. V shed 6 bases, J shed 4 bases, and the junction held 7 bases outside the gene matches. The CDR3 loop spans 15 amino acids. CDR1 and CDR2 (germline): KGHSH, LQKENI.

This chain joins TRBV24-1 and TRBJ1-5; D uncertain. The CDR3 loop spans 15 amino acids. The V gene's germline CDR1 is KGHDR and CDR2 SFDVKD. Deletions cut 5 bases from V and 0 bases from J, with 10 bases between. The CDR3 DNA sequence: TGTGCCACCAGTGCCACCGGGAGTAGCAATCAGCCCCAGCATTTT. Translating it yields CATSATGSSNQPQHF.

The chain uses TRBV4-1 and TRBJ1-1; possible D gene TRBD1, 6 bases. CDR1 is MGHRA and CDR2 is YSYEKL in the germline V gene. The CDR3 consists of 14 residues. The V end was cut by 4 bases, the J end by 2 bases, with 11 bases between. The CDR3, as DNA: TGCGCCAGCAGCCGCTGGACAGCTAACACTGAAGCTTTCTTT. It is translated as CASSRWTANTEAFF.

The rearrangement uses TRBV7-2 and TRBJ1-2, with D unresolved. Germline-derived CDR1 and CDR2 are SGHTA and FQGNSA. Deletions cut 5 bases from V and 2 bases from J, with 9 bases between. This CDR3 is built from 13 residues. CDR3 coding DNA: TGTGCCAGCAGCAAAACCGCGAACTATGGCTACACCTTC. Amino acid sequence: CASSKTANYGYTF.

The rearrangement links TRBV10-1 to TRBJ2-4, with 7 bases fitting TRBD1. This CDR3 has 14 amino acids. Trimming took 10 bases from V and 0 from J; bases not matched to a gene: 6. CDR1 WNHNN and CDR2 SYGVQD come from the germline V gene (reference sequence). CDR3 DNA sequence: TGCGCCACCCTGACAGGGTCAGCCAAAAACATTCAGTACTTC. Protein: CATLTGSAKNIQYF.

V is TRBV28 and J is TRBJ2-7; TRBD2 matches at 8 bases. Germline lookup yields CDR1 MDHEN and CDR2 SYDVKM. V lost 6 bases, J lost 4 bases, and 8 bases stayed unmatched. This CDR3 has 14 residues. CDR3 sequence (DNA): TGTGCCAGCAGCCGGACGGGGGGGGAGTACGAGCAGTACTTC. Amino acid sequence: CASSRTGGEYEQYF.

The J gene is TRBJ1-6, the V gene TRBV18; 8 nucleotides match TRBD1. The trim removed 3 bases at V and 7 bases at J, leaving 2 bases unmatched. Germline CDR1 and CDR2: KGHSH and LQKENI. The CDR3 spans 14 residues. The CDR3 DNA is TGTGCCAGCTCACCCGGGACAGGAAATTCACCCCTCCACTTT. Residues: CASSPGTGNSPLHF.

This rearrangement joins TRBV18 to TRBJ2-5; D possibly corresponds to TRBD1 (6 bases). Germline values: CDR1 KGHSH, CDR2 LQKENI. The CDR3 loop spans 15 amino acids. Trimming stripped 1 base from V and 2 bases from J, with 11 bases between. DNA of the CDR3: TGTGCCAGCTCACCACTACAGGGAAATCAAGAGACCCAGTACTTC. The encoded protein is CASSPLQGNQETQYF.

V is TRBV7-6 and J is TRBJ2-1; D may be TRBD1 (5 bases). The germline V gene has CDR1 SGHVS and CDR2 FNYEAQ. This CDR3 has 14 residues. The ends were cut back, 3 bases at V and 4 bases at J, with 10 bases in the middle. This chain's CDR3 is CASSFRQGYNEQFF. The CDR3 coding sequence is TGTGCCAGCAGCTTCAGGCAGGGTTACAATGAGCAGTTCTTC.

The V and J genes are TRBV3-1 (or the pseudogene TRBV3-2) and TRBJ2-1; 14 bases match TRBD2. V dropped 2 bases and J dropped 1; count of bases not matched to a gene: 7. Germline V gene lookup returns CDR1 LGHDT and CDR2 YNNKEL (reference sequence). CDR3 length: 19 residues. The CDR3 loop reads CASSQPGLAGVGSYNEQFF. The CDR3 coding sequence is TGTGCCAGCAGCCAACCGGGACTAGCGGGAGTGGGGTCCTACAATGAGCAGTTCTTC.

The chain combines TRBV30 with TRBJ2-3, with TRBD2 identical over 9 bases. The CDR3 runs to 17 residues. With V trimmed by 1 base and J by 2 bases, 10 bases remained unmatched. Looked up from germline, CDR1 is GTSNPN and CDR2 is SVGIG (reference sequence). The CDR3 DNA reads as TGTGCCTGGAGTGGTATGGGGGCTAGCGGGGCCACAGATACGCAGTATTTT. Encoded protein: CAWSGMGASGATDTQYF.

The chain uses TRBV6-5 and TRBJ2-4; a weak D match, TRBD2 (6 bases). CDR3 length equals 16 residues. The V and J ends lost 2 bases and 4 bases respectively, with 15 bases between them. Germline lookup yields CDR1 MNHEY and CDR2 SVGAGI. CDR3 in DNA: TGTGCCAGCAGTTACCCCAATGCTAGCGAGAAAAACATTCAGTACTTC. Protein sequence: CASSYPNASEKNIQYF.

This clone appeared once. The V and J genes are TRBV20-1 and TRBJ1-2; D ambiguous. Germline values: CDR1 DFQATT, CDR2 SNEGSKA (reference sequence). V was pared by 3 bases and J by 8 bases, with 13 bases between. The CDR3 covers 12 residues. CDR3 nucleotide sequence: TGCAGTGCTAGTTACGGGTTGGAGGGCTACACCTTC. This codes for CSASYGLEGYTF.

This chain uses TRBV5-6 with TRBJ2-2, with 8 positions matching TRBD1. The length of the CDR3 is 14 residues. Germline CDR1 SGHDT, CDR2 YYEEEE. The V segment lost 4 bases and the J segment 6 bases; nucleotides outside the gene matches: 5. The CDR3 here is CASSPLDRAGELFF. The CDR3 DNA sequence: TGTGCCAGCAGCCCATTGGACAGGGCCGGGGAGCTGTTTTTT.

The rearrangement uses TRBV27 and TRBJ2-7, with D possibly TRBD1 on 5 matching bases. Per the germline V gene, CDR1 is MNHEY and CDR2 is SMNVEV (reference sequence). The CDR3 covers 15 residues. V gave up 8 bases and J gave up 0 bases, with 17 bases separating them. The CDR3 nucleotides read TGTGCCAGCTCAACGACAGATCCTAACTCCTACGAGCAGTACTTC. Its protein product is CASSTTDPNSYEQYF.

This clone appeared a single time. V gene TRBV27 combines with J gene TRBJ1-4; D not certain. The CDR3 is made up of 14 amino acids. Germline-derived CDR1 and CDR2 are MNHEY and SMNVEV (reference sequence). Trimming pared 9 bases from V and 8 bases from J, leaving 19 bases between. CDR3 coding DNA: TGTGCCAGTCGTTCAGTGACACCCCACGAAAAACTGTTTTTT. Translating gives CASRSVTPHEKLFF.